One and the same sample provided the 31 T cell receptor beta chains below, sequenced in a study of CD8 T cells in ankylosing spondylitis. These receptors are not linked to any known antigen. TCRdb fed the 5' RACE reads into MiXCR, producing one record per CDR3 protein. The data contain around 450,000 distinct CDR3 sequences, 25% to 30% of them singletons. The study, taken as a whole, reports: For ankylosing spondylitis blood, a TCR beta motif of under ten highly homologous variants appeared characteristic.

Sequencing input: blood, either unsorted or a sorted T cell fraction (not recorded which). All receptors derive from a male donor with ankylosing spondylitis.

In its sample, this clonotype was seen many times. CDR3 protein: CASSRDSPLHF. DNA of the CDR3: TGTGCCAGCAGCAGGGATTCACCCCTCCACTTT. The chain combines TRBV2 with TRBJ1-6; D possibly corresponds to TRBD1 (5 bases). V dropped 6 bases and J dropped 8 bases, with 5 bases sitting between them. The CDR3 sequence is 11 residues long. CDR1 SNHLY and CDR2 FYNNEI come from the germline V gene.

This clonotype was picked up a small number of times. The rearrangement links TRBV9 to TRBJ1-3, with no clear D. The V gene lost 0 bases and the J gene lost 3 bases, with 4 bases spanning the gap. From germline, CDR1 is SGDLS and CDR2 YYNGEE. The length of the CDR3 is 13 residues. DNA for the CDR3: TGTGCCAGCAGCGTAGATAATGGAAACACCATATATTTT. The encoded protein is CASSVDNGNTIYF.

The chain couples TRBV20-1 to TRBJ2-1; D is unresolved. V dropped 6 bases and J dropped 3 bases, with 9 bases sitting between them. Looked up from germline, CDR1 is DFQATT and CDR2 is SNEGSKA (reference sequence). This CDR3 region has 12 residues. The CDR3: CSADGYYNEQFF. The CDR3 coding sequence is TGCAGTGCCGACGGGTACTACAATGAGCAGTTCTTC.

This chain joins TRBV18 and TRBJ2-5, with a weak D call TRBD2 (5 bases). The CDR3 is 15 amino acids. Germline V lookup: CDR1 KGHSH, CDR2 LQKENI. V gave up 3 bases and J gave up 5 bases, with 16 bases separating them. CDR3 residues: CASSPRTDLGETQYF. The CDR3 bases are TGTGCCAGCTCACCCCGGACTGACCTCGGGGAGACCCAGTACTTC.

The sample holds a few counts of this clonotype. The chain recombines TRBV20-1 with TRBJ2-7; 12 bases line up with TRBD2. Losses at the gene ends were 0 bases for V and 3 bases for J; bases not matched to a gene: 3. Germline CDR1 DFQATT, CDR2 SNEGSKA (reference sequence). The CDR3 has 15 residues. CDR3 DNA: TGCAGTGCTAGAGATCGACTAGCGGGAGTCTACGAGCAGTACTTC. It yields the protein CSARDRLAGVYEQYF.

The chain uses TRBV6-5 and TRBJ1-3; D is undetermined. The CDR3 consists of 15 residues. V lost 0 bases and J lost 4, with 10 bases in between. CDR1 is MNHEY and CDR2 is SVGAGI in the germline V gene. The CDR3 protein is CASSYSSGWGNTIYF. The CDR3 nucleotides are TGTGCCAGCAGTTACTCGTCCGGGTGGGGAAACACCATATATTTT.

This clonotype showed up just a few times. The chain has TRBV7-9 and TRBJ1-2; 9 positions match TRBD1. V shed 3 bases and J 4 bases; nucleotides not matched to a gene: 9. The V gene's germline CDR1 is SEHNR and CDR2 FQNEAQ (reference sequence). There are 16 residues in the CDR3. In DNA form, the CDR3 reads TGTGCCAGCAGCTTCGACCGGGACAGGGAGATCTATGGCTACACCTTC. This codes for CASSFDRDREIYGYTF.

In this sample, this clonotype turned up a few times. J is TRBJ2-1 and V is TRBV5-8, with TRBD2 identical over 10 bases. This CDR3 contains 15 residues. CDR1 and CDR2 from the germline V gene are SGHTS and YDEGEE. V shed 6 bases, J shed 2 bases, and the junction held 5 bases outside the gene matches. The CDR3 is CASNAGTSAYNEQFF. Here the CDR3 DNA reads TGTGCCAGCAATGCCGGGACTAGCGCCTACAATGAGCAGTTCTTC.

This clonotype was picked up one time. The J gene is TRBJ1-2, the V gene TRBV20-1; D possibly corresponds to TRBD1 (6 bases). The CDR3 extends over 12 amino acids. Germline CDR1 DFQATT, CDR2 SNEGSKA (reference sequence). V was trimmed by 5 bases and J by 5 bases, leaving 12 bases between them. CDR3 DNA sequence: TGCAGTGCTCCCAGGGGAGATTATGGCTACACCTTC. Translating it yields CSAPRGDYGYTF.

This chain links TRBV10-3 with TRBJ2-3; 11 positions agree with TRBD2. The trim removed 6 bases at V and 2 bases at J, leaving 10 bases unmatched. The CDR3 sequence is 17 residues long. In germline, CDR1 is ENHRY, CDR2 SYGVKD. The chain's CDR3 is CAISQTGTSGSTDTQYF. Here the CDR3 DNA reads TGTGCCATCAGCCAGACCGGGACTAGCGGATCCACAGATACGCAGTATTTT.

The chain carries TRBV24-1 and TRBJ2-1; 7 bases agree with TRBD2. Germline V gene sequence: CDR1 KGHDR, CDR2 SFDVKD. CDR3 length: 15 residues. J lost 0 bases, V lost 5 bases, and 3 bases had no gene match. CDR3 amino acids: CATSGGGSSYNEQFF. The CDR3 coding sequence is TGTGCCACCAGTGGGGGGGGATCCTCCTACAATGAGCAGTTCTTC.

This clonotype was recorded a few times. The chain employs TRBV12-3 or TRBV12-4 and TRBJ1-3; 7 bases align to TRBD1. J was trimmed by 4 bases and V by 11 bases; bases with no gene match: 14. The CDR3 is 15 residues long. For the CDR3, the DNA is TGTGCCTTCAGACCCCGACAGGGAAGAGGAAACACCATATATTTT. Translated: CAFRPRQGRGNTIYF.

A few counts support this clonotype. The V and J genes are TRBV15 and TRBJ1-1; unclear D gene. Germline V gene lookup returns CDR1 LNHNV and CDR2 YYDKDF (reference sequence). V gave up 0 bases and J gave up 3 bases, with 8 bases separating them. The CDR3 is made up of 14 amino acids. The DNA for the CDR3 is TGTGCCACCAGCAGAGATGTCGGGGACACTGAAGCTTTCTTT. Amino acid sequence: CATSRDVGDTEAFF.

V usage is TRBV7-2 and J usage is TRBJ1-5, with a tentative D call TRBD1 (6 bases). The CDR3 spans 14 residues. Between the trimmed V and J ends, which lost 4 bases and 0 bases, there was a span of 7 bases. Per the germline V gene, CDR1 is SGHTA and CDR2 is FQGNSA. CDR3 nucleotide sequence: TGTGCCAGCAGCTGGACAGATAGCAATCAGCCCCAGCATTTT. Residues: CASSWTDSNQPQHF.

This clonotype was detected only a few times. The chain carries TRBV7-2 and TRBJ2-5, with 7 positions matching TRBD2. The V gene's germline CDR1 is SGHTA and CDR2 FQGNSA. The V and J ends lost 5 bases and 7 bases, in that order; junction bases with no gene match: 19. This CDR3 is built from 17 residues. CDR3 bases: TGTGCCAGCAGCCCACGCCCTAGCGGATCCGTAGATGGGACCCAGTACTTC. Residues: CASSPRPSGSVDGTQYF.

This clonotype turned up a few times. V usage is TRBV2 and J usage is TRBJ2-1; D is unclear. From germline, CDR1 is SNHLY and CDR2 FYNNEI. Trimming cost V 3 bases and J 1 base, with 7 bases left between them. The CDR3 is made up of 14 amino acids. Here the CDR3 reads CASSDNLSYNEQFF. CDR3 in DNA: TGTGCCAGCAGTGATAACTTATCCTACAATGAGCAGTTCTTC.

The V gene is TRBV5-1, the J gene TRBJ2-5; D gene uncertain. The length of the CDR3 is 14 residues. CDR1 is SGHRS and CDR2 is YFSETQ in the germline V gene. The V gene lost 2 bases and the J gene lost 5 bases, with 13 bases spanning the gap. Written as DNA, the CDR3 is TGCGCCAGCAGCTTAGACGGGTCGGTGGAGACCCAGTACTTC. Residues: CASSLDGSVETQYF.

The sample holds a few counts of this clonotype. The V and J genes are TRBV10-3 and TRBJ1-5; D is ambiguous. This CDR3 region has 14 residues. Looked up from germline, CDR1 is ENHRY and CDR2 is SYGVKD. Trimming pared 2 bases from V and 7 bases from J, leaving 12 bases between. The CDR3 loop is CAISEPPRSQPQHF. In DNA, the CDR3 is TGTGCCATCAGTGAGCCGCCGCGGAGCCAGCCCCAGCATTTT.

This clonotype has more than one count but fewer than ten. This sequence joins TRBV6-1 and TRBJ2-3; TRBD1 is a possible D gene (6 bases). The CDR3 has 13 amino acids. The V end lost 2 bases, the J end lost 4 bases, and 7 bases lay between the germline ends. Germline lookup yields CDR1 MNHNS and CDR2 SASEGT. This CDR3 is CASSERGSDTQYF. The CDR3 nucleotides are TGTGCCAGCAGTGAAAGGGGGTCAGATACGCAGTATTTT.

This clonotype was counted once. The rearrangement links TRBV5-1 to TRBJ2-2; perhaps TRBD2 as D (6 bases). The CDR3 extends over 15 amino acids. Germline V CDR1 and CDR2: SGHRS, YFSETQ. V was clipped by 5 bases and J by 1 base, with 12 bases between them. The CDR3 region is CASRRIGRNTGELFF. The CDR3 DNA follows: TGCGCCAGCAGGCGAATCGGGAGGAACACCGGGGAGCTGTTTTTT.

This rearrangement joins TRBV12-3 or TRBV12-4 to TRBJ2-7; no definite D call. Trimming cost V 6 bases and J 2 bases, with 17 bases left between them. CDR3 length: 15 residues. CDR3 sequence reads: CASSPRPLGPYEQYF. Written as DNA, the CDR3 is TGTGCCAGCAGCCCTCGGCCCCTAGGGCCCTACGAGCAGTACTTC.

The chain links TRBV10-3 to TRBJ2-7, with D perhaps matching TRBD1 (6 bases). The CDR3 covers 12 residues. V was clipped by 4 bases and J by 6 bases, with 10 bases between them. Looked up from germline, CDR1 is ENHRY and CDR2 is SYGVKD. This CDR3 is CAISVLDSEQYF. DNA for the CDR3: TGTGCCATCAGTGTATTGGACAGCGAGCAGTACTTC.

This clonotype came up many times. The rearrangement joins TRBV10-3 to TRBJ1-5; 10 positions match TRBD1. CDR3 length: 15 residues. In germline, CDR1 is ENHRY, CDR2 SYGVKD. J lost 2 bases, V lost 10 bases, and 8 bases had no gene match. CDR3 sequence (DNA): TGTGCCACCTGGACAGGGGGAGATGGCAATCAGCCCCAGCATTTT. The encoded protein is CATWTGGDGNQPQHF.

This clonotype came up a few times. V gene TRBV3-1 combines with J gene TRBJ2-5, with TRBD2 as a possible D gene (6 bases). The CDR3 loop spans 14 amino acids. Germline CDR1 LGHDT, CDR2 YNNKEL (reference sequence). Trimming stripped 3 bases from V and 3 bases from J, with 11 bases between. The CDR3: CASSQGWEEETQYF. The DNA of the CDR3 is TGTGCCAGCAGCCAGGGGTGGGAGGAAGAGACCCAGTACTTC.

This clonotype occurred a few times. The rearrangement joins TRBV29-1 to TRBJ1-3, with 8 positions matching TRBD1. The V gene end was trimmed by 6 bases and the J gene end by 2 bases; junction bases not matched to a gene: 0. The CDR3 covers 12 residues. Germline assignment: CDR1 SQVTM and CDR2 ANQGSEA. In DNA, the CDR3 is TGCAGCGTGACAGGGGCTGGAAACACCATATATTTT. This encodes CSVTGAGNTIYF.

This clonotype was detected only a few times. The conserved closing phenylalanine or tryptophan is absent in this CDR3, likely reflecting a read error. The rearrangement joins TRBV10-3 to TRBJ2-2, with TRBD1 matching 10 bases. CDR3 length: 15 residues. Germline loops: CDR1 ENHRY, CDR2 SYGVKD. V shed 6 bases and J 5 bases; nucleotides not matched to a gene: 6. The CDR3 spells CAISLGQGGTGELFS. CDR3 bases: TGTGCCATCAGCCTCGGACAGGGGGGGACCGGGGAGCTGTTTTCT.

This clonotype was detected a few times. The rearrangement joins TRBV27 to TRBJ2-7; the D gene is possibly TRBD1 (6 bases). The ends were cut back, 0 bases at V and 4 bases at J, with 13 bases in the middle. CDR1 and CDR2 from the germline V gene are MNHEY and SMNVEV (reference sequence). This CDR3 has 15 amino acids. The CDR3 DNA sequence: TGTGCCAGCAGTTTATCGACAGGTCAAGGTTACGAGCAGTACTTC. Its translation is CASSLSTGQGYEQYF.

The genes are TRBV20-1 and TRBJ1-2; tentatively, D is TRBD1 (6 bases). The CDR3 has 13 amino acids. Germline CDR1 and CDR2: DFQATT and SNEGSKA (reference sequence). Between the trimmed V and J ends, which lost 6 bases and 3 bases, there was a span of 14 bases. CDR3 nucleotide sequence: TGCAGTGCGCCCGAAGGGGGGGACTATGGCTACACCTTC. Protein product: CSAPEGGDYGYTF.

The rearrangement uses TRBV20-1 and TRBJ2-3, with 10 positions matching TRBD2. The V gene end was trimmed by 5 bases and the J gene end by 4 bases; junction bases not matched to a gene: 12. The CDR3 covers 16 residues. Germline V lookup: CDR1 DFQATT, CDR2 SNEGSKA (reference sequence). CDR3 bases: TGCAGTGCTCGCGACGGGCTAGCGGGAGATCCAGATACGCAGTATTTT. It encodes CSARDGLAGDPDTQYF.

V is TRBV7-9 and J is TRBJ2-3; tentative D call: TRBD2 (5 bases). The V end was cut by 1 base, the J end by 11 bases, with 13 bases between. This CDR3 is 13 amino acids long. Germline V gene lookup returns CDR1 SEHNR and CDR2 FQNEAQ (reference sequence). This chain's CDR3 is CASSLGTGMGQYF. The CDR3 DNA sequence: TGTGCCAGCAGCTTAGGTACCGGGATGGGGCAGTATTTT.

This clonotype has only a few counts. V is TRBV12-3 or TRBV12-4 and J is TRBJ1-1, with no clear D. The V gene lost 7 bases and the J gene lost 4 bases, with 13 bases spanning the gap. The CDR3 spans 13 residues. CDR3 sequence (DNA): TGTGCCAGCACCTTCGGCCTTCGCACTGAAGCTTTCTTT. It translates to CASTFGLRTEAFF.